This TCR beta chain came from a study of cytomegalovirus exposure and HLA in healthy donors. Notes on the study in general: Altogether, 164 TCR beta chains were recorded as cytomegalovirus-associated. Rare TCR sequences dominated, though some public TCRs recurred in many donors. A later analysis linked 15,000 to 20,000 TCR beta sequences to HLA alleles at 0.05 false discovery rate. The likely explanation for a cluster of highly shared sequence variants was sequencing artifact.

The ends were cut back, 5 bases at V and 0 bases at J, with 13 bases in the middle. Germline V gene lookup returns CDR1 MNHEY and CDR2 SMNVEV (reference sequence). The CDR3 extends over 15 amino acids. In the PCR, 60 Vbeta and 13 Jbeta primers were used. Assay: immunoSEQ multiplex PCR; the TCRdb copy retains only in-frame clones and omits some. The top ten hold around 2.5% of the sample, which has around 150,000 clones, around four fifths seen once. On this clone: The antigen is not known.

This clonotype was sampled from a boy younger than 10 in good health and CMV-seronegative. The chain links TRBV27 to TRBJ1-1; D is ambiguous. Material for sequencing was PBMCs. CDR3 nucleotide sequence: TGTGCCAGCAGTGAGGGCGGAGCTATGAACACTGAAGCTTTCTTT. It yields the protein CASSEGGAMNTEAFF.